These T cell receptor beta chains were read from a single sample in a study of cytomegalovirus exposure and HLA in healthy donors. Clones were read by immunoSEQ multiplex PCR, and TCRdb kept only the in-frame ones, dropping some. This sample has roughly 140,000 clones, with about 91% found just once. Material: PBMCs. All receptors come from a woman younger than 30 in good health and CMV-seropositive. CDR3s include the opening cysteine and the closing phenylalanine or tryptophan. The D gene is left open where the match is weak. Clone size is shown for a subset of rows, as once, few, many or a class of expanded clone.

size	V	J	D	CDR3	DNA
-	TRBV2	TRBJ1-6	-	CASIPERSSYNSPLHF	TGTGCCAGCATCCCCGAAAGGAGCTCCTATAATTCACCCCTCCACTTT
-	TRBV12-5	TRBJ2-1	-	CASGLSVGDKEQFF	TGTGCTAGTGGTTTGTCCGTAGGGGACAAAGAGCAGTTCTTC
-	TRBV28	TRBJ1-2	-	CASSPGLYYGYTF	TGTGCCAGCAGTCCAGGGTTGTACTATGGCTACACCTTC
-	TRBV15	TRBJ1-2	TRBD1	CATSRGTGYGYTF	TGTGCCACCAGCCGGGGGACAGGGTATGGCTACACCTTC
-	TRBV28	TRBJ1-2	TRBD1	CASSPRRGLGYTF	TGTGCCAGCAGTCCCCGGAGGGGGCTGGGCTACACCTTC
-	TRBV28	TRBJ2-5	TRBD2	CASAASGSLRETQYF	TGTGCCAGCGCGGCTAGCGGGTCACTCAGGGAGACCCAGTACTTC
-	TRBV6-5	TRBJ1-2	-	CASSRRKGGYTF	TGTGCCAGCAGCCGAAGGAAGGGGGGCTACACCTTC
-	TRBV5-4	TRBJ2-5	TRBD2	CASSPRKNSGGAETQYF	TGTGCCAGCAGCCCCCGGAAAAATAGCGGGGGGGCAGAGACCCAGTACTTC
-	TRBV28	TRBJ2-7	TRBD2	CASSLAGGVSYEQYF	TGTGCCAGCAGTTTAGCGGGAGGGGTCTCCTACGAGCAGTACTTC
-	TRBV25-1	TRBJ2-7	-	CASSEEFWAGHYEQYF	TGTGCCAGCAGTGAGGAATTCTGGGCCGGTCACTACGAGCAGTACTTC
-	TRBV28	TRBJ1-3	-	CASSLWEGTGNTIYF	TGTGCCAGCAGTTTGTGGGAGGGTACGGGAAACACCATATATTTT
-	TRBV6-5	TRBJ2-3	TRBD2	CASRSLGAGDTQYF	TGTGCCAGCAGGTCCCTGGGAGCGGGGGACACGCAGTATTTT
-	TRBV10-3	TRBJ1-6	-	CAISGAGPSYNSPLHF	TGTGCCATCAGTGGGGCAGGGCCCTCCTATAATTCACCCCTCCACTTT
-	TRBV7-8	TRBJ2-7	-	CASSFSESSYEQYF	TGTGCCAGCAGCTTCTCTGAGAGCTCCTACGAGCAGTACTTC
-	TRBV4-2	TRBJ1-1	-	CASSQDRGQNTEAFF	TGTGCCAGCAGCCAAGACAGGGGACAGAACACTGAAGCTTTCTTT
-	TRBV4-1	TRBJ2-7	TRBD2	CASSQTLLAGNYEQYF	TGCGCCAGCAGCCAAACTTTACTAGCGGGGAACTACGAGCAGTACTTC
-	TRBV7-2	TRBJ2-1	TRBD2	CASSSGTSGGSTYNEQFF	TGTGCCAGCAGCTCCGGGACTAGCGGGGGGTCGACCTACAATGAGCAGTTCTTC
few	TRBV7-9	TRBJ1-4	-	CASSLMQANEKLFF	TGTGCCAGCAGCTTAATGCAGGCTAATGAAAAACTGTTTTTT
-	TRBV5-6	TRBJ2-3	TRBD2	CASSLVGAGGFSDTQYF	TGTGCCAGCAGCTTGGTCGGGGCGGGGGGCTTTTCAGATACGCAGTATTTT
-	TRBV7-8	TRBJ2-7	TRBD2	CASSLGLAGVTYEQYF	TGTGCCAGCAGCTTAGGACTAGCGGGAGTAACCTACGAGCAGTACTTC
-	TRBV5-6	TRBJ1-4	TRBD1	CASSSLDRGNEKLFF	TGTGCCAGCAGCTCTCTGGACAGGGGCAATGAAAAACTGTTTTTT
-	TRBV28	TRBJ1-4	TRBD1	CASSSGDRAAEKLFF	TGTGCCAGCAGTTCCGGGGACAGGGCGGCTGAAAAACTGTTTTTT
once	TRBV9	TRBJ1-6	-	CASSASGGSSYNSPLHF	TGTGCCAGCAGCGCTTCGGGGGGGAGCTCCTATAATTCACCCCTCCACTTT
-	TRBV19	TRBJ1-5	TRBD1	CASSPIGTVGNQPQHF	TGTGCCAGTAGCCCAATCGGGACAGTGGGCAATCAGCCCCAGCATTTT
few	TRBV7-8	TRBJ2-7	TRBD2	CASSPQPLAVAYEQYF	TGTGCCAGCAGCCCCCAGCCACTAGCGGTGGCCTACGAGCAGTACTTC
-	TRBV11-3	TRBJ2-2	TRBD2	CASSLAGTTPTGELFF	TGTGCCAGCAGCTTAGCCGGGACTACTCCCACCGGGGAGCTGTTTTTT
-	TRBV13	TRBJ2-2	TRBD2	CASSAGLAAANTGELFF	TGTGCCAGCAGCGCGGGACTAGCGGCCGCGAACACCGGGGAGCTGTTTTTT
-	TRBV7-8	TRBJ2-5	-	CASSLERRPTQYF	TGTGCCAGCAGCTTGGAGCGGAGACCGACCCAGTACTTC
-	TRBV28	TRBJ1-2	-	CASSAPGGYTF	TGTGCCAGCAGTGCTCCGGGGGGCTACACCTTC
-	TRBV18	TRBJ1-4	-	CASSPRGANEKLFF	TGTGCCAGCTCACCGAGAGGTGCTAATGAAAAACTGTTTTTT
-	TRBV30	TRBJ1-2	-	CAWSLQGYGYTF	TGTGCCTGGAGTTTACAGGGCTATGGCTACACCTTC
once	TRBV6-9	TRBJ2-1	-	CASSSQLPLFSVYTYNEQFF	TGTGCCAGCAGTTCCCAACTACCACTATTTTCAGTGTACACCTACAATGAGCAGTTCTTC